The next 6 T cell receptor beta chains were all read from a single sample in a study of blood T cells in healthy people across ages. The authors ran a second PCR of about 7 to 12 cycles using a sample-barcoded 5' primer and a J-beta primer mix. A single record per CDR3 protein comes from TCRdb applying MiXCR to the 5' RACE reads. The data show approximately 400,000 distinct CDR3 sequences, about 49% seen once. Sequencing input: blood. These receptors originate from a man aged 55-75 years in good health.

The table lists this clonotype with a few counts. This chain uses TRBV7-2 with TRBJ2-4, with D maybe TRBD1 (5 bases). This CDR3 has 13 residues. From germline, CDR1 is SGHTA and CDR2 FQGNSA. V was shortened by 5 bases and J by 13 bases, with 18 bases between the two germline ends. In nucleotides, the CDR3 is TGTGCCAGCAGCGTACAAGGCCAGGGCTTACAGTACTTC. It is translated as CASSVQGQGLQYF.

In this sample, this clonotype turned up once. The chain carries TRBV2 and TRBJ2-7; D gene unclear. Trimming pared 8 bases from V and 2 bases from J, leaving 13 bases between. CDR1 is SNHLY and CDR2 is FYNNEI in the germline V gene. The CDR3 sequence is 13 residues long. CDR3 in DNA: TGTGCCAGCCTCGGGCTCCTCCCCTACGAGCAGTACTTC. Its protein product is CASLGLLPYEQYF.

The V gene is TRBV20-1, the J gene TRBJ1-1; no firm D call. The V gene lost 6 bases and the J gene lost 1 base, with 12 bases spanning the gap. The germline CDR1 and CDR2 sequences are DFQATT and SNEGSKA (reference sequence). The CDR3 runs to 13 residues. CDR3 nucleotides: TGCAGTGCGGTGGACGCTGCGAACACTGAAGCTTTCTTT. Translation gives CSAVDAANTEAFF.

V usage is TRBV4-3 and J usage is TRBJ2-1, with a possible D match to TRBD2 (6 bases). This CDR3 comprises 16 residues. Germline V gene sequence: CDR1 LGHNA, CDR2 YSLEER. V was shortened by 5 bases and J by 3 bases, with 17 bases between the two germline ends. CDR3 coding DNA: TGCGCCAGCAGCTCCTACCAGACTAGTCGCTACAATGAGCAGTTCTTC. Residues: CASSSYQTSRYNEQFF.

The chain has TRBV5-1 and TRBJ2-3, with 8 positions matching TRBD2. The CDR3 extends over 16 amino acids. Per germline, CDR1 SGHRS and CDR2 YFSETQ. Trimming at V came to 3 bases and at J to 3 bases, leaving 9 bases not matched to a gene. This chain's CDR3 is CASSSRVVAGTDTQYF. The CDR3 nucleotides read TGCGCCAGCAGCTCTCGGGTGGTAGCGGGGACAGATACGCAGTATTTT.

V and J are TRBV7-3 and TRBJ2-7, with a weak D call TRBD2 (5 bases). The CDR3 loop spans 13 amino acids. Germline V CDR1 and CDR2: SGHTA, FQGTGA. V was trimmed by 5 bases and J by 3 bases, leaving 11 bases between them. Here the CDR3 DNA reads TGTGCCAGCAGCGTATTCGAGGGCTACGAGCAGTACTTC. It translates to CASSVFEGYEQYF.